Listed below are T cell receptor beta chains from one sample, sequenced in a study of Ad26.COV2.S vaccination and SARS-CoV-2 variants. The data were produced by immunoSEQ multiplex PCR, yet TCRdb's version contains in-frame clones alone and is incomplete. The sample lists fewer than 500,000 clones; approximately 90% were seen once. The source was peripheral blood, collected in a trial of Ad26.COV2.S vaccine versus placebo. All receptors derive from a person between 18 and 60 years old who received the Ad26.COV2.S COVID-19 vaccine or a placebo. CDR3s include the opening cysteine and the closing phenylalanine or tryptophan. D genes are given only for firm matches. Some rows mark clone size as missing; the rest say once, few, many or name a class of expanded clone.

V gene,J gene,clone size,D gene,CDR3 protein,CDR3 DNA
TRBV25-1,TRBJ1-3,once,-,CASSPPGAGVGNTIYF,TGTGCCAGCAGTCCCCCGGGGGCAGGGGTTGGAAACACCATATATTTT
TRBV19,TRBJ2-1,-,-,CASSTSTSAGEQFF,TGTGCCAGTAGTACCTCTACTAGTGCAGGTGAGCAGTTCTTC
TRBV12-3/TRBV12-4,TRBJ1-1,-,-,CASSPTGTEAFF,TGTGCCAGCAGTCCCACGGGCACTGAAGCTTTCTTT
TRBV27,TRBJ2-1,-,-,CASSRGAYNEQFF,TGTGCCAGCAGTCGCGGGGCATACAATGAGCAGTTCTTC
TRBV2,TRBJ2-1,-,TRBD2,CASTSGTTRNEQFF,TGTGCCAGCACTTCCGGGACTACCCGCAATGAGCAGTTCTTC
TRBV5-6,TRBJ1-1,-,-,CASSLRQLSEAFF,TGTGCCAGCAGCTTGCGACAGCTCTCTGAAGCTTTCTTT
TRBV4-3,TRBJ2-3,-,-,CASSQDHGQTYTDTQYF,TGCGCCAGCAGCCAAGACCATGGACAGACCTACACAGATACGCAGTATTTT
TRBV7-9,TRBJ1-1,-,-,CASSQVVGGRLAFF,TGTGCCAGCAGCCAAGTGGTGGGGGGCAGATTGGCTTTCTTT
TRBV19,TRBJ2-3,-,TRBD2,CASSIDGTSGSTDTQYF,TGTGCCAGTAGTATAGATGGGACTAGCGGAAGCACAGATACGCAGTATTTT
TRBV6-6,TRBJ2-7,once,TRBD2,CASTQTSGHYEQYF,TGTGCCAGCACCCAAACTAGCGGGCACTACGAGCAGTACTTC
TRBV6-5,TRBJ2-5,-,-,CASSYGLGWETQYF,TGTGCCAGCAGTTACGGTCTGGGGTGGGAGACCCAGTACTTC
TRBV5-1,TRBJ2-1,-,-,CASSLGQGTYNEQFF,TGCGCCAGCAGCTTGGGCCAGGGGACTTACAATGAGCAGTTCTTC
TRBV2,TRBJ2-5,-,TRBD2,CATEGFSGSMKETQYF,TGTGCCACCGAGGGGTTTAGCGGGAGTATGAAAGAGACCCAGTACTTC
TRBV28,TRBJ1-2,-,-,CASSITANYGYTF,TGTGCCAGCAGTATCACAGCGAACTATGGCTACACCTTC
TRBV6-4,TRBJ2-3,few,TRBD2,CASSELAGGPSDTQYF,TGTGCCAGCAGTGAATTGGCGGGAGGGCCGTCAGATACGCAGTATTTT
TRBV7-9,TRBJ2-5,-,-,CASSSTELPQYF,TGTGCCAGCAGTTCGACCGAGCTCCCCCAGTACTTC
TRBV30,TRBJ2-7,-,TRBD1,CAWDRAYEQYF,TGTGCCTGGGACAGGGCGTACGAGCAGTACTTC